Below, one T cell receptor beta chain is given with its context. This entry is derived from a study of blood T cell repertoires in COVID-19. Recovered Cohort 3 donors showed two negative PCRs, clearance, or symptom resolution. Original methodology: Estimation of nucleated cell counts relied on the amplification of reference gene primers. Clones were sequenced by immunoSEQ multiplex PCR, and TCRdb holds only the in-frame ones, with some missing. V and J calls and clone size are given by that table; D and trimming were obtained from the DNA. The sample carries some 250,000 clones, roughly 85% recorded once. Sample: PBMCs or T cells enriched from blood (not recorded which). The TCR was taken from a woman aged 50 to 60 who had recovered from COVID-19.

CDR3 in DNA: TGCGCCAGCAGTGAGTCTGGGACTAGCGGGAGGTTCTACGAGCAGTACTTC. Translation: CASSESGTSGRFYEQYF. The V and J genes are TRBV10-1 and TRBJ2-7, with 15 bases matching TRBD2. Germline V lookup: CDR1 WNHNN, CDR2 SYGVQD (reference sequence). This CDR3 is built from 17 residues. Trimming took 0 bases from V and 3 from J; bases not matched to a gene: 3.